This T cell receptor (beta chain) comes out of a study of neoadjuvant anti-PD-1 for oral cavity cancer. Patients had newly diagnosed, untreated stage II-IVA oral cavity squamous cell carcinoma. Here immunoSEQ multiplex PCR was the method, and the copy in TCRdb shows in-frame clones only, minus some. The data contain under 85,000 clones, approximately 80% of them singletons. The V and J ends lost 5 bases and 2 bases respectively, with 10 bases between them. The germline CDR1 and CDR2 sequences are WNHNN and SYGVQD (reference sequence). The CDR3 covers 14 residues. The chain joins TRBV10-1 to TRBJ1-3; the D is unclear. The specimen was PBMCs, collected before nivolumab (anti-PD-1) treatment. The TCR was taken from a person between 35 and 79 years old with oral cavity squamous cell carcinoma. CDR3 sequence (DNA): TGCGCCAGCAGTAATGGAGGGCCTGGAAACACCATATATTTT. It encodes CASSNGGPGNTIYF.